A single sample is the source of the 23 T cell receptor beta chains below, sequenced in a study of cytomegalovirus exposure and HLA in healthy donors. Generated by immunoSEQ multiplex PCR, the TCRdb table keeps only in-frame clones and is missing some. The table has some 160,000 clones, 88% seen once. The sample consisted of PBMCs. The receptor source for this set is a man between 18 and 35 years old in good health and CMV-seronegative.

The chain links TRBV7-8 to TRBJ2-7; TRBD1 matches 7 bases. After removal of 6 bases from V and 3 bases from J, the junction contained 14 bases not matched to a gene. The germline V gene has CDR1 SGHVS and CDR2 FQNEAQ. This CDR3 is 16 amino acids long. CDR3 sequence reads: CASRVEQGIIGYEQYF. CDR3 nucleotide sequence: TGTGCCAGCAGAGTGGAACAGGGGATCATCGGCTACGAGCAGTACTTC.

The V gene is TRBV5-1, the J gene TRBJ1-1; 8 bases are a match to TRBD1. In germline, CDR1 is SGHRS, CDR2 YFSETQ. This CDR3 spans 15 amino acids. Germline trimming cut 4 bases from V and 3 bases from J; bases unmatched to any gene: 8. CDR3 amino acids: CASSEMTGDDTEAFF. CDR3 nucleotides: TGCGCCAGCAGCGAGATGACAGGGGACGACACTGAAGCTTTCTTT.

Turning to this clone: The junction and the germline gene differ at one end; a read error may be behind it. The CDR3 region is CASNLDGSTNEKLFF. The DNA for the CDR3 is TGTGCCAGCAACTTGGACGGTTCAACTAATGAAAAACTGTTTTTT. The chain combines TRBV5-6 with TRBJ1-4, with D hard to call. Germline CDR1 is SGHDT and CDR2 is YYEEEE. The CDR3 sequence is 15 residues long.

The gene calls are TRBV15 and TRBJ2-1; 10 bases align to TRBD1. Germline trimming cut 3 bases from V and 8 bases from J; bases unmatched to any gene: 7. Germline V gives CDR1 LNHNV, CDR2 YYDKDF (reference sequence). The CDR3 has 15 residues. CDR3 bases: TGTGCCACCAGCAGTAGACAGGGGGCACGGGATGAGCAGTTCTTC. Its protein product is CATSSRQGARDEQFF. The full variable domain, in which reference TRBV15 and TRBJ2-1 provide the parts outside the CDR3, is DAMVIQNPRYQVTQFGKPVTLSCSQTLNHNVMYWYQQKSSQAPKLLFHYYDKDFNNEADTPDNFQSRRPNTSFCFLDIRSPGLGDTAMYLCATSSRQGARDEQFFGPGTRLTVL.

The CDR3 region is CSVESWASGKQNTGELFF. In DNA, the CDR3 is TGCAGCGTTGAGTCTTGGGCTAGCGGGAAACAAAACACCGGGGAGCTGTTTTTT. The chain couples TRBV29-1 to TRBJ2-2; 9 bases are shared with TRBD2. The CDR3 contains 18 residues. The trim removed 3 bases at V and 2 bases at J, leaving 13 bases unmatched. The V gene's germline CDR1 is SQVTM and CDR2 ANQGSEA.

The rearrangement joins TRBV14 to TRBJ2-1, with TRBD1 matching 7 bases. V lost 1 base to trimming and J lost 4 bases; unmatched junction nucleotides: 10. The germline V gene encodes CDR1 SGHDN and CDR2 FVKESK. CDR3 size: 17 residues. CDR3 amino acids: CASSQGRDRVRYNEQFF. CDR3 nucleotide sequence: TGTGCCAGCAGCCAAGGGCGAGACAGGGTAAGGTACAATGAGCAGTTCTTC.

The chain uses TRBV6-6 and TRBJ2-3; 8 nucleotides align to TRBD2. Germline trimming cut 6 bases from V and 1 base from J; bases unmatched to any gene: 9. Germline-derived CDR1 and CDR2 are MNHNY and SVGAGI (reference sequence). This CDR3 comprises 16 residues. The CDR3 DNA follows: TGTGCCAGCAGCTCGACATTTAGCGGGGGCACAGATACGCAGTATTTT. Residues: CASSSTFSGGTDTQYF.

The gene calls are TRBV7-2 and TRBJ1-3; D might be TRBD1 (6 bases). V was pared by 4 bases and J by 0 bases, with 16 bases between. The germline gives CDR1 SGHTA, CDR2 FQGNSA. This CDR3 contains 17 residues. DNA of the CDR3: TGTGCCAGCAGCTACCAAACAGGGCTGAGCTCTGGAAACACCATATATTTT. As protein: CASSYQTGLSSGNTIYF. The entire variable domain, with the rest obtained from reference TRBV7-2 and TRBJ1-3, is as follows: GAGVSQSPSNKVTEKGKDVELRCDPISGHTALYWYRQSLGQGLEFLIYFQGNSAPDKSGLPSDRFSAERTGGSVSTLTIQRTQQEDSAVYLCASSYQTGLSSGNTIYFGEGSWLTVV.

The chain links TRBV19 to TRBJ1-1; no reliable D call. Germline values: CDR1 LNHDA, CDR2 SQIVND (reference sequence). CDR3 length: 12 residues. V lost 5 bases and J 0 bases, leaving 4 bases between the germline ends. This CDR3 reads CASSLLNTEAFF. The CDR3 DNA reads TGTGCCAGTAGTCTACTGAACACTGAAGCTTTCTTT.

J is TRBJ2-2 and V is TRBV7-8; D is unresolved. V was clipped by 0 bases and J by 1 base, with 9 bases between them. CDR3 length: 16 residues. CDR1 SGHVS and CDR2 FQNEAQ come from the germline V gene. The CDR3 region is CASSLALTGNTGELFF. The CDR3 nucleotides are TGTGCCAGCAGCTTAGCCTTGACTGGGAACACCGGGGAGCTGTTTTTT.

The chain links TRBV6-1 to TRBJ2-7; D is possibly TRBD1 (5 bases). Germline loops: CDR1 MNHNS, CDR2 SASEGT. Deletions cut 6 bases from V and 5 bases from J, with 20 bases between. The CDR3 has 15 amino acids. CDR3 amino acids: CASRIGHTPGHEQYV. The CDR3, as DNA: TGTGCCAGCAGAATTGGACACACGCCCGGACACGAGCAGTACGTC.

This clone showed up just once. The V call is TRBV11-2, the J call TRBJ1-4; no reliable D call. CDR3 length: 15 amino acids. Germline lookup yields CDR1 SGHAT and CDR2 FQNNGV. V was cut by 5 bases and J by 9 bases, with 19 bases left in between. CDR3 amino acids: CASSPPIAPGKKLFF. Written as DNA, the CDR3 is TGTGCCAGCAGCCCACCCATCGCACCGGGGAAAAAACTGTTTTTT.

The rearrangement joins TRBV6-5 to TRBJ2-1; 7 nucleotides agree with TRBD2. The CDR3 sequence is 13 residues long. The V segment lost 5 bases and the J segment 6 bases; nucleotides outside the gene matches: 4. CDR1 MNHEY and CDR2 SVGAGI come from the germline V gene. CDR3 sequence: CASSLSGGNEQFF. DNA for the CDR3: TGTGCCAGCAGTCTATCGGGGGGCAATGAGCAGTTCTTC.

The V and J genes are TRBV19 and TRBJ1-2, with TRBD1 matching over 8 bases. Germline V gene sequence: CDR1 LNHDA, CDR2 SQIVND (reference sequence). The CDR3 runs 15 residues. The junction had 2 bases not matched to a gene; V was cut back by 2 bases and J by 0 bases. In nucleotides, the CDR3 is TGTGCCAGTAGTATACCGACAGGGGCTAACTATGGCTACACCTTC. Translated: CASSIPTGANYGYTF.

The chain joins TRBV4-3 to TRBJ2-5; no firm D call. V was clipped by 2 bases and J by 9 bases, with 25 bases between them. The CDR3 is 17 residues long. CDR1 is LGHNA, CDR2 YSLEER, per germline. For the CDR3, the DNA is TGCGCCAGCAGCCAACACCCGGAGTCCCTCTCGGCCGAGGCCCAGTACTTC. Its translation is CASSQHPESLSAEAQYF.

This chain links TRBV7-8 with TRBJ2-1; 9 bases line up with TRBD2. In germline, CDR1 is SGHVS, CDR2 FQNEAQ. J gave up 2 bases and V 1 base, and 6 bases lay outside the gene matches. This CDR3 has 17 amino acids. As DNA, the CDR3 is TGTGCCAGCAGCTTAGGGGCTAGCGGGACGCCCTACAATGAGCAGTTCTTC. It encodes CASSLGASGTPYNEQFF.

V gene TRBV7-9 combines with J gene TRBJ2-1; 8 bases map to TRBD1. The J segment lost 10 bases and the V segment lost 5 bases, leaving 4 bases of the junction unmatched. This CDR3 spans 12 amino acids. CDR1 is SEHNR, CDR2 FQNEAQ, per germline (reference sequence). The DNA for the CDR3 is TGTGCCAGCAGCCGTGGGGACAGGGAGCAGTTCTTC. It yields the protein CASSRGDREQFF.

With regard to this clone: Other DNA sequences in the sample encode the same CDR3. CDR3 nucleotides: TGTGCCAGCAGTTTCCTCCGTACTGAAGCTTTCTTT. This gives the protein CASSFLRTEAFF. The chain employs TRBV28 and TRBJ1-1; D is unresolved. The CDR3 is made up of 12 amino acids. The V end was cut by 3 bases, the J end by 5 bases, with 7 bases between. From germline, CDR1 is MDHEN and CDR2 SYDVKM.

The chain has TRBV12-2 and TRBJ2-7; the D segment call TRBD2 is taken from the table without a DNA check. TRBV12-2 is a pseudogene. The CDR3 contains 14 residues. The CDR3, as DNA: TGTGCAAGGCCATTGACTAGCGGGAAATACGAGCAGTACTTC. This codes for CARPLTSGKYEQYF.

In DNA form, the CDR3 reads TGTGCCAGCAGTTTGGACAGGGGCTACAATGAGCAGTTCTTC. Amino acid sequence: CASSLDRGYNEQFF. This chain connects TRBV27 to TRBJ2-1, with 9 bases aligning to TRBD1. Germline lookup yields CDR1 MNHEY and CDR2 SMNVEV (reference sequence). V lost 3 bases and J lost 3; bases outside the gene matches: 0. The length of the CDR3 is 14 residues.

The V gene is TRBV27, the J gene TRBJ2-7; unclear D gene. The CDR3 runs to 13 residues. Germline assignment: CDR1 MNHEY and CDR2 SMNVEV (reference sequence). Trimming shortened V by 2 bases and J by 4 bases, and 9 bases separated the two germline ends. CDR3 DNA sequence: TGTGCCAGCAGTTTACCCGGCGGTTACGAGCAGTACTTC. Its protein product is CASSLPGGYEQYF.

V usage is TRBV7-9 and J usage is TRBJ1-1; 8 nucleotides agree with TRBD1. The germline V gene has CDR1 SEHNR and CDR2 FQNEAQ (reference sequence). This CDR3 region has 14 residues. V shed 2 bases, J shed 5 bases, and the junction held 4 bases outside the gene matches. The CDR3 DNA reads as TGTGCCAGCAGCTTACAACAGGGGGGAACTGAAGCTTTCTTT. It codes for CASSLQQGGTEAFF.

The V gene is TRBV7-6, the J gene TRBJ2-1; 9 bases are a match to TRBD1. Germline V gene sequence: CDR1 SGHVS, CDR2 FNYEAQ. Trimming removed 5 bases from V and 10 bases from J; junction bases left unmatched: 12. The CDR3 extends over 15 amino acids. The chain's CDR3 is CASSRQGVIEREQFF. CDR3 nucleotides: TGTGCCAGCAGCCGACAGGGGGTTATAGAGAGGGAGCAGTTCTTC. Using reference TRBV7-6 and TRBJ2-1 for the parts outside the CDR3, the full variable domain is GAGVSQSPRYKVTKRGQDVALRCDPISGHVSLYWYRQALGQGPEFLTYFNYEAQQDKSGLPNDRFSAERPEGSISTLTIQRTEQRDSAMYRCASSRQGVIEREQFFGPGTRLTVL.